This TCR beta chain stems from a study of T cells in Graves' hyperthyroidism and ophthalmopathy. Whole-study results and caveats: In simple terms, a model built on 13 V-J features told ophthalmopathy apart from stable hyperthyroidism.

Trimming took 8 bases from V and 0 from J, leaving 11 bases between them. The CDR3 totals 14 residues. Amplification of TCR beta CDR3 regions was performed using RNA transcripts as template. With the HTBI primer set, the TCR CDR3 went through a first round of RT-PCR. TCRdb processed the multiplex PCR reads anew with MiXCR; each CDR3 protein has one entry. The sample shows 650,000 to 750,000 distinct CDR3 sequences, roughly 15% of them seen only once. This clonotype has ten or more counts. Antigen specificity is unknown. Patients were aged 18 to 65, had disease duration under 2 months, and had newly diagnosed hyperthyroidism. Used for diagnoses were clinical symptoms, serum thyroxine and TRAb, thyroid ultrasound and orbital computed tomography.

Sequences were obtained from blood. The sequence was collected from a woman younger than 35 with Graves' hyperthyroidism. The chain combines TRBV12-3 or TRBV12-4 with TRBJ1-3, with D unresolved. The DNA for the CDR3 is TGTGCCAGCGGCCGGCTTGTCTCTGGAAACACCATATATTTT. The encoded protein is CASGRLVSGNTIYF.